This paragraph reports one T cell receptor (beta chain). This sample was taken from a study of blood T cell repertoires in COVID-19. Authors' data handling: By means of reference gene primer amplification, nucleated cell counts were estimated. Repertoires were generated with immunoSEQ multiplex PCR, while TCRdb's copy carries only in-frame clones and drops some. That table supplies the V and J calls and clone size; D and trimming were determined from the DNA. The table records some 170,000 clones, around 80% of them present only once. CDR1 and CDR2 from the germline V gene are SGHTA and FQGNSA. Trimming took off 4 bases at V and 8 bases at J, with 17 bases between the two ends. The CDR3 consists of 14 residues.

The V call is TRBV7-2, the J call TRBJ1-2; D is unresolved. The clonotype comes from a woman in her 70s with acute or convalescent COVID-19. The specimen was peripheral blood. CDR3 DNA: TGTGCCAGCAGCTCGACGGGAGGACCTGGAGGCTACACCTTC. This translates into CASSSTGGPGGYTF.